Sequencing of this TCR beta chain was carried out in a study of identical twins. Trimming shortened V by 0 bases and J by 1 base, and 13 bases separated the two germline ends. This CDR3 contains 17 residues. Per germline, CDR1 MNHEY and CDR2 SVGEGT. This clonotype has more than one count but fewer than ten. With template switching, a universal primer site was added, and the cDNA carried unique molecular identifiers. Each CDR3 protein gets one entry after TCRdb re-called the 5' RACE reads with MiXCR. The sample lists some 250,000 distinct CDR3 sequences, around 6.5% seen once, with 13% to 15% in the top ten. The same specimen was also included in a second study, on T cells expressing NK-cell markers. As reported in that work: These same clonotypes (in several donors) also led the CD3+CD56-NKG2C+ fraction.

What was sequenced was CD8+ T cells sorted from blood. The V call is TRBV6-2 or TRBV6-3, the J call TRBJ1-5; possible D gene TRBD1, 5 bases. This clonotype was obtained from a woman under 30 in good health. CDR3 amino acids: CASSYSIGGGSNQPQHF. The CDR3 DNA follows: TGTGCCAGCAGTTACTCGATTGGGGGGGGGAGCAATCAGCCCCAGCATTTT.